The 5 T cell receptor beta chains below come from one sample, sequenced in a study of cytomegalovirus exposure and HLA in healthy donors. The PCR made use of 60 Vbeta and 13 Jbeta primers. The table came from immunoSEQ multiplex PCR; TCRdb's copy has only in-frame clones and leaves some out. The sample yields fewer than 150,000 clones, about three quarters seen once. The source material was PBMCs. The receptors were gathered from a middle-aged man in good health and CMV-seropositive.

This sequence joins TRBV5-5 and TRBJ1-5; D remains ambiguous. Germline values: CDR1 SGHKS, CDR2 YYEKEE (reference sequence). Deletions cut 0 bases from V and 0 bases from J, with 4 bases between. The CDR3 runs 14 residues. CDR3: CASSLVLSNQPQHF. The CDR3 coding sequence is TGTGCCAGCAGCTTGGTTCTTAGCAATCAGCCCCAGCATTTT.

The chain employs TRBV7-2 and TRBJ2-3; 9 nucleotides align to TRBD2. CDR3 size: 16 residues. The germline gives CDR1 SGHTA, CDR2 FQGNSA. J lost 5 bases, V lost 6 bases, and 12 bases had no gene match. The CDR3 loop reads CASSSISGGGRDTQYF. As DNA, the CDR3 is TGTGCCAGCAGTTCCATTAGCGGGGGCGGGAGAGATACGCAGTATTTT.

The CDR3 bases are TGTGCCAGCACCCAATTTCTGTCCGGGGGGAGCACTGAAGCTTTCTTT. It translates to CASTQFLSGGSTEAFF. The rearrangement links TRBV7-9 to TRBJ1-1, with a possible D match to TRBD1 (5 bases). Germline assignment: CDR1 SEHNR and CDR2 FQNEAQ (reference sequence). V gave up 7 bases and J gave up 4 bases, with 22 bases separating them. The CDR3 is 16 residues long.

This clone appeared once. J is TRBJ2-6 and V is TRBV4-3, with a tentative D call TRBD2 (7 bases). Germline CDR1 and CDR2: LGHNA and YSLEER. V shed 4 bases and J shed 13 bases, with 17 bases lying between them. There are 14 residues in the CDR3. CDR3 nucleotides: TGCGCCAGCAGCCCCGAAGGGGGGGCTTCAGTCCTGACTTTC. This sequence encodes CASSPEGGASVLTF.

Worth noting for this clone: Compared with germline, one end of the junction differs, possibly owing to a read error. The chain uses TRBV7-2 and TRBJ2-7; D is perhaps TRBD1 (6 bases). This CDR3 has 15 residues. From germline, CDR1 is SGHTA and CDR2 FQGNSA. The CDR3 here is CASSPRQTGSYGQYF. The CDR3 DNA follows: TGTGCCAGCAGCCCCCGGCAAACAGGGTCCTACGGGCAGTACTTC.